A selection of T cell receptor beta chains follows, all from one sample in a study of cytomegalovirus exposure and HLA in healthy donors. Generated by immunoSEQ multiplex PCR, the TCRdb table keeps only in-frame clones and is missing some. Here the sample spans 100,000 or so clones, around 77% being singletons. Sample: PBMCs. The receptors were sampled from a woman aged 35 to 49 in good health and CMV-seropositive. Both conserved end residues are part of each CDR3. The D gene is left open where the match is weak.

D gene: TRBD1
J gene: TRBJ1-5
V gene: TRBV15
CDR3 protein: CATSRDTGDRPQHF

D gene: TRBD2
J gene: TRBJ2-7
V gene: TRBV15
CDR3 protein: CATSSAIAGAAEQYF

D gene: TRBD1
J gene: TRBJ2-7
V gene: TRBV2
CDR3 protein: CASEIPRQGFWEQYF

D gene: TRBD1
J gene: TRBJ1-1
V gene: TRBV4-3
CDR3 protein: CASSQEGTGGTEAFF

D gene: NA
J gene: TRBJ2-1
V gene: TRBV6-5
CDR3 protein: CASSYLAEGSYNEQFF

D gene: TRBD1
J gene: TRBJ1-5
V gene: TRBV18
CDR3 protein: CASSPDRVQPQHF

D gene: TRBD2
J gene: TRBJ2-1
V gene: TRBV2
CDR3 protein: CASGLRGGYNEQFF

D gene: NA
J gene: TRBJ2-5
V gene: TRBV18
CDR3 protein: CASSLQEYQETQYF

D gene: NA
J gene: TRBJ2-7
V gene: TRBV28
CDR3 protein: CASSLAGSYEQYF

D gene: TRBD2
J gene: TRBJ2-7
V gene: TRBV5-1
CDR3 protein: CASSVTSGGVTYEQYF

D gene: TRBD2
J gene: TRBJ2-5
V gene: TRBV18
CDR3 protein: CASSRTSAIYQETQYF

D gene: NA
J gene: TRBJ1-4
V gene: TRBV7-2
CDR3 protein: CASSLEGLTNEKLFF

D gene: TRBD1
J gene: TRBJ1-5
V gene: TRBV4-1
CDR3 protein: CASSAPGTGGGGPQHF

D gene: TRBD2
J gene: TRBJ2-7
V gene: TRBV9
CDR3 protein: CASSVIPLAGVYEQYF

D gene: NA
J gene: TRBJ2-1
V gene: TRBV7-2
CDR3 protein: CASSLWTGRVNEQFF

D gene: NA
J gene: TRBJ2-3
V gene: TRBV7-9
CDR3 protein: CASSFRDLGERLEDTQYF

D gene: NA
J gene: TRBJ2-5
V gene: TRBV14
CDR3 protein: CASSQDFGRVQYF

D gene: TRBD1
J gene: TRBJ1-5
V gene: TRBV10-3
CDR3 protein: CAHSSTGGDQPQHF

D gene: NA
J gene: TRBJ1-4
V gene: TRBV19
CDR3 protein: CASSITFGGEEDHEKLFF

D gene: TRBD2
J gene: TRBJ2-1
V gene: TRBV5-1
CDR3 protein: CASSSAGGYNEQFF

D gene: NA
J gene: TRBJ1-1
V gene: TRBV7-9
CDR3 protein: CASSHPHRENEAFF

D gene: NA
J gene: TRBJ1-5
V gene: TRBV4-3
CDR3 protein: CASSQGGGRNQPQHF

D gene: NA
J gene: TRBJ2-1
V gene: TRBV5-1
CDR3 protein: CASSTSPSNEQFF

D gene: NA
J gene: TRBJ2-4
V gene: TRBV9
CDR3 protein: CASSVDGRSGTKNIQYF

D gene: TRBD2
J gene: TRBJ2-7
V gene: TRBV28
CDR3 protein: CASSSLAGLPYEQYF

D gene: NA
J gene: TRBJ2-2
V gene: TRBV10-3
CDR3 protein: CAISDPGFRSGELFF

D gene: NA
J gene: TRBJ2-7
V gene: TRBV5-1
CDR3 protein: CASFSGTLSGEQYF

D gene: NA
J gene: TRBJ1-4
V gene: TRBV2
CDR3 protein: CASSTGFMDEKLFF

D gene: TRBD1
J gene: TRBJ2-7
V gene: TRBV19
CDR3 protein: CASTTRQGPALLFF

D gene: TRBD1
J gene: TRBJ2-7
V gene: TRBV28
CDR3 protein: CALRGQGSYEQYF